A single sample gave rise to the 32 T cell receptor beta chains below, sequenced in a study of blood T cell repertoires in COVID-19. TCRdb's copy holds only in-frame clones and misses some; the assay was immunoSEQ multiplex PCR. The sample consists of 100,000 to 150,000 clones, 85% to 90% of them appearing once. Sequencing was performed on peripheral blood. The receptors stem from an older man with active or convalescent COVID-19.

As concerns this clone: Other DNA sequences in this sample translate to the same CDR3. The gene calls are TRBV19 and TRBJ2-3; 10 bases map to TRBD2. Germline CDR1 and CDR2: LNHDA and SQIVND (reference sequence). The CDR3 has 16 amino acids. V trimming: 1 base; J trimming: 1 base; junction bases outside the gene matches: 2. In DNA form, the CDR3 reads TGTGCCAGTAGTATAGGGCTAGCGGGGGGCACAGATACGCAGTATTTT. Residues: CASSIGLAGGTDTQYF.

J is TRBJ2-7 and V is TRBV9, with 7 bases that match TRBD2. Looked up from germline, CDR1 is SGDLS and CDR2 is YYNGEE. J gave up 3 bases and V 2 bases, and 8 bases lay outside the gene matches. This CDR3 is built from 15 residues. Here the CDR3 reads CASSVGGLSLYEQYF. CDR3 nucleotide sequence: TGTGCCAGCAGCGTGGGGGGGTTATCCCTCTACGAGCAGTACTTC.

This chain joins TRBV7-8 and TRBJ2-2, with TRBD1 identical over 7 bases. The CDR3 spans 17 residues. J was trimmed by 0 bases and V by 5 bases; bases with no gene match: 9. Germline V gene data show CDR1 as SGHVS and CDR2 as FQNEAQ. The CDR3 DNA reads as TGTGCCAGCAGCCCATCGTGGGGACAGCCGAACACCGGGGAGCTGTTTTTT. Amino acid sequence: CASSPSWGQPNTGELFF.

This clone came up once. The chain links TRBV2 to TRBJ1-6; 8 bases agree with TRBD1. Germline V CDR1 and CDR2: SNHLY, FYNNEI. This CDR3 region has 14 residues. J gave up 8 bases and V 1 base, and 1 base lay outside the gene matches. The CDR3 region has the DNA TGTGCCAGCAGTGAAGGGACAGGGCATTCACCCCTCCACTTT. Translating gives CASSEGTGHSPLHF.

V is TRBV4-1 and J is TRBJ1-5; D call uncertain. CDR3 length: 14 amino acids. CDR1 and CDR2 (germline): MGHRA, YSYEKL. V gave up 1 base and J gave up 0 bases, with 4 bases separating them. The CDR3 nucleotides are TGCGCCAGCAGCCAAGCTAATAGCAATCAGCCCCAGCATTTT. It is translated as CASSQANSNQPQHF.

The chain combines TRBV7-2 with TRBJ2-6; D may be TRBD1 (6 bases). Trimming took off 6 bases at V and 0 bases at J, with 9 bases between the two ends. This CDR3 contains 15 residues. Germline V CDR1 and CDR2: SGHTA, FQGNSA. The CDR3: CASSPGHSGANVLTF. The DNA for the CDR3 is TGTGCCAGCAGTCCGGGACACTCTGGGGCCAACGTCCTGACTTTC. The entire variable domain, with the rest obtained from reference TRBV7-2 and TRBJ2-6, is as follows: GAGVSQSPSNKVTEKGKDVELRCDPISGHTALYWYRQSLGQGLEFLIYFQGNSAPDKSGLPSDRFSAERTGGSVSTLTIQRTQQEDSAVYLCASSPGHSGANVLTFGAGSRLTVL.

In its sample, this clone was seen a few times. CDR3 in DNA: TGTGCCAGCCAGGGTCAAGGGACTGAAGCTTTCTTT. Translated: CASQGQGTEAFF. This sequence joins TRBV6-5 and TRBJ1-1; possibly TRBD1 for D (5 bases). In germline, CDR1 is MNHEY, CDR2 SVGAGI. V lost 8 bases to trimming and J lost 5 bases, with 12 bases between them. CDR3 length equals 12 residues.

The rearrangement uses TRBV9 and TRBJ1-2, with D perhaps matching TRBD1 (5 bases). V lost 3 bases to trimming and J lost 9 bases, with 18 bases between them. CDR3 length: 14 amino acids. CDR1 is SGDLS and CDR2 is YYNGEE in the germline V gene. CDR3 loop: CASSAGEGWLSYTF. CDR3 sequence (DNA): TGTGCCAGCAGCGCTGGGGAGGGGTGGCTGAGCTACACCTTC.

The chain combines TRBV5-1 with TRBJ1-1; 8 bases are a match to TRBD1. Trimming took 4 bases from V and 1 from J; bases not matched to a gene: 3. The CDR3 loop spans 14 amino acids. Germline V CDR1 and CDR2: SGHRS, YFSETQ. In DNA, the CDR3 is TGCGCCAGCAGCGGACAGGGAAGGAACACTGAAGCTTTCTTT. It specifies CASSGQGRNTEAFF.

This clone was seen more than once but under ten times. This chain uses TRBV5-1 with TRBJ1-4, with 9 bases that match TRBD1. The germline V gene has CDR1 SGHRS and CDR2 YFSETQ. The CDR3 loop spans 15 amino acids. V trimming: 3 bases; J trimming: 7 bases; junction bases outside the gene matches: 7. The CDR3: CASSWGDREGEKLFF. The CDR3 DNA is TGCGCCAGCAGCTGGGGGGACAGGGAGGGTGAAAAACTGTTTTTT.

The gene calls are TRBV2 and TRBJ2-5; 8 bases agree with TRBD1. This CDR3 has 13 amino acids. From germline, CDR1 is SNHLY and CDR2 FYNNEI. The junction had 5 bases not matched to a gene; V was cut back by 6 bases and J by 5 bases. CDR3 sequence (DNA): TGTGCCAGCAGACAGGGGGGTGGTGAGACCCAGTACTTC. This codes for CASRQGGGETQYF.

The chain uses TRBV19 and TRBJ1-2; D perhaps matches TRBD1 (5 bases). Germline-derived CDR1 and CDR2 are LNHDA and SQIVND (reference sequence). This CDR3 region has 14 residues. V lost 1 base, J lost 7 bases, and 13 bases lay in between. Written as DNA, the CDR3 is TGTGCCAGTAGTATAGTTCCAGGGATCCGTGGCTACACCTTC. Amino acid sequence: CASSIVPGIRGYTF. Looking up the rest from reference TRBV19 and TRBJ1-2 gives the full variable domain: DGGITQSPKYLFRKEGQNVTLSCEQNLNHDAMYWYRQDPGQGLRLIYYSQIVNDFQKGDIAEGYSVSREKKESFPLTVTSAQKNPTAFYLCASSIVPGIRGYTFGSGTRLTVV.

This chain links TRBV4-1 with TRBJ1-6; no clear D gene. Between the trimmed V and J ends, which lost 3 bases and 4 bases, there was a span of 7 bases. Germline values: CDR1 MGHRA, CDR2 YSYEKL. The CDR3 runs to 14 residues. The CDR3 protein is CASSQEGYNSPLHF. The CDR3, as DNA: TGCGCCAGCAGCCAGGAGGGTTATAATTCACCCCTCCACTTT.

V usage is TRBV6-5 and J usage is TRBJ1-2; TRBD1 might be the D (6 bases). Trimming shortened V by 6 bases and J by 6 bases, and 14 bases separated the two germline ends. The germline gives CDR1 MNHEY, CDR2 SVGAGI. The CDR3 totals 13 residues. DNA for the CDR3: TGTGCCAGCAGGTCCAGGGGAACCGATGGCTACACCTTC. Translation: CASRSRGTDGYTF.

The chain has TRBV5-8 and TRBJ2-1; 7 bases align to TRBD1. Germline V CDR1 and CDR2: SGHTS, YDEGEE. J gave up 7 bases and V 5 bases, and 6 bases lay outside the gene matches. The CDR3 spans 13 residues. The CDR3 is CASRLTGQNEQFF. As DNA, the CDR3 is TGTGCCAGCAGGCTGACAGGGCAAAATGAGCAGTTCTTC.

The V call is TRBV10-3, the J call TRBJ1-2, with 9 bases aligning to TRBD1. Germline CDR1 is ENHRY and CDR2 is SYGVKD. Unmatched junction bases numbered 12, after V lost 6 bases and J lost 7 bases. There are 15 residues in the CDR3. CDR3 bases: TGTGCCATCAGAGGGTCAGACAGGGGGGGCGGTGGCTACACCTTC. Its protein is CAIRGSDRGGGGYTF.

CDR3 bases: TGTGCTAGTGGTTTCGGACTAGCGGGATCGTTTGAGCAGTTCTTC. It is translated as CASGFGLAGSFEQFF. The gene calls are TRBV12-5 and TRBJ2-1, with TRBD2 matching over 12 bases. Germline V gene sequence: CDR1 LGHNT, CDR2 FRNRAP. The CDR3 covers 15 residues. J lost 9 bases, V lost 3 bases, and 6 bases had no gene match. The full variable domain, completed using reference TRBV12-5 and TRBJ2-1, is DARVTQTPRHKVTEMGQEVTMRCQPILGHNTVFWYRQTMMQGLELLAYFRNRAPLDDSGMPKDRFSAEMPDATLATLKIQPSEPRDSAVYFCASGFGLAGSFEQFFGPGTRLTVL.

This clone occurred a few times. CDR3 nucleotides: TGCGCCAGCAGCAGGACAGCCGGAGCCTACGAGCAGTACTTC. Amino acid sequence: CASSRTAGAYEQYF. This chain connects TRBV5-1 to TRBJ2-7; a possible D gene is TRBD1 (6 bases). Germline values: CDR1 SGHRS, CDR2 YFSETQ. With 4 bases removed from V and 2 bases from J, the gap between germline ends came to 13 bases. CDR3 length: 14 residues. The full variable domain, its missing parts supplied by reference TRBV5-1 and TRBJ2-7, is KAGVTQTPRYLIKTRGQQVTLSCSPISGHRSVSWYQQTPGQGLQFLFEYFSETQRNKGNFPGRFSGRQFSNSRSEMNVSTLELGDSALYLCASSRTAGAYEQYFGPGTRLTVT.

This clone occurred once. This chain connects TRBV6-4 to TRBJ2-2; 10 bases fit TRBD1. Germline assignment: CDR1 MRHNA and CDR2 SNTAGT. Unmatched junction bases numbered 10, after V lost 6 bases and J lost 6 bases. This CDR3 is 16 amino acids long. In nucleotides, the CDR3 is TGTGCCAGCAGAGCCGGGACAGGGGCAATGGCCGGGGAGCTGTTTTTT. Translated, it gives CASRAGTGAMAGELFF.

The chain links TRBV30 to TRBJ2-5; 8 bases fit TRBD2. The CDR3 sequence is 14 residues long. Germline CDR1 is GTSNPN and CDR2 is SVGIG (reference sequence). With V trimmed by 3 bases and J by 3 bases, 6 bases remained unmatched. The CDR3 bases are TGTGCCTGGAGCTGGGCGGGGGGCAAAGAGACCCAGTACTTC. The encoded protein is CAWSWAGGKETQYF.

The gene calls are TRBV18 and TRBJ2-2; 12 bases are shared with TRBD1. The length of the CDR3 is 17 residues. Germline loops: CDR1 KGHSH, CDR2 LQKENI. The ends lost 2 bases at V and 5 bases at J; junction bases unmatched: 6. CDR3 sequence: CASSPSGQGARTGELFF. The CDR3 coding sequence is TGTGCCAGCTCACCATCGGGACAGGGGGCGCGGACCGGGGAGCTGTTTTTT.

This chain joins TRBV4-1 and TRBJ1-2; 7 bases align to TRBD1. Trimming cost V 1 base and J 9 bases; bases outside gene matches: 8. The V gene's germline CDR1 is MGHRA and CDR2 YSYEKL. This CDR3 is built from 14 residues. The CDR3 coding sequence is TGCGCCAGCAGCCAAGCGAGGGACAGCTCAAGCTACACCTTC. This sequence encodes CASSQARDSSSYTF.

The chain joins TRBV11-2 to TRBJ2-3; 11 positions match TRBD2. Trimming cost V 2 bases and J 5 bases; bases outside gene matches: 3. Germline V CDR1 and CDR2: SGHAT, FQNNGV. This CDR3 has 15 residues. The CDR3 DNA is TGTGCCAGCAGCTTAACGGGACTAGCGGTAGATACGCAGTATTTT. Residues: CASSLTGLAVDTQYF.

The chain employs TRBV10-3 and TRBJ1-1, with TRBD1 matching over 7 bases. The CDR3 is made up of 14 amino acids. Losses at the gene ends were 3 bases for V and 1 base for J; bases not matched to a gene: 2. The germline V gene has CDR1 ENHRY and CDR2 SYGVKD. CDR3 coding DNA: TGTGCCATCAGTGACCGGGACAGGAACACTGAAGCTTTCTTT. Protein product: CAISDRDRNTEAFF.

CDR3 residues: CASSLSRQGDREAFF. Here the CDR3 DNA reads TGTGCCAGCAGTTTATCGCGGCAGGGGGATAGGGAAGCTTTCTTT. V gene TRBV27 combines with J gene TRBJ1-1, with 7 bases lining up with TRBD1. Germline V gives CDR1 MNHEY, CDR2 SMNVEV (reference sequence). This CDR3 spans 15 amino acids. V was clipped by 0 bases and J by 8 bases; unmatched bases: 9.

This chain links TRBV9 with TRBJ1-4, with TRBD1 matching 10 bases. Germline values: CDR1 SGDLS, CDR2 YYNGEE. J gave up 5 bases and V 1 base, and 8 bases lay outside the gene matches. The CDR3 runs to 17 residues. The DNA of the CDR3 is TGTGCCAGCAGCGTAACCGCGACAGGGGGCAAAAATGAAAAACTGTTTTTT. Translated, it gives CASSVTATGGKNEKLFF.

This clone was detected only a few times. The chain carries TRBV18 and TRBJ2-1; 7 bases map to TRBD2. The CDR3 sequence is 13 residues long. Germline loops: CDR1 KGHSH, CDR2 LQKENI. Germline trimming cut 3 bases from V and 7 bases from J; bases unmatched to any gene: 3. The CDR3 DNA sequence: TGTGCCAGCTCACCTCTAGCGGATAATGAGCAGTTCTTC. It is translated as CASSPLADNEQFF. Full variable domain (rest looked up from reference TRBV18 and TRBJ2-1): NAGVMQNPRHLVRRRGQEARLRCSPMKGHSHVYWYRQLPEEGLKFMVYLQKENIIDESGMPKERFSAEFPKEGPSILRIQQVVRGDSAAYFCASSPLADNEQFFGPGTRLTVL.

The chain uses TRBV7-6 and TRBJ1-2, with a possible D match to TRBD1 (5 bases). Germline CDR1 and CDR2: SGHVS and FNYEAQ. Trimming left V 5 bases short and J 5 bases short, with 9 bases between. This CDR3 has 12 residues. The CDR3 DNA follows: TGTGCCAGCAGCCAAACAGGTTATGGCTACACCTTC. Translated, it gives CASSQTGYGYTF.

The genes are TRBV6-5 and TRBJ2-7; a weak D match, TRBD1 (6 bases). The CDR3 consists of 14 residues. Trimming shortened V by 4 bases and J by 12 bases, and 22 bases separated the two germline ends. The V gene's germline CDR1 is MNHEY and CDR2 SVGAGI. The CDR3: CASSSTRQAPDGYF. CDR3 nucleotide sequence: TGTGCCAGCAGTTCCACTCGACAGGCCCCCGATGGGTACTTC.

CDR3 DNA sequence: TGTGCCAGCAGCTGGACTAGCGAAAACACAGATACGCAGTATTTT. Protein: CASSWTSENTDTQYF. The chain has TRBV7-3 and TRBJ2-3; 9 nucleotides match TRBD2. CDR3 length: 15 residues. Trimming cost V 4 bases and J 2 bases; bases outside gene matches: 4. Germline lookup yields CDR1 SGHTA and CDR2 FQGTGA.

V and J are TRBV4-2 and TRBJ1-2; no clear D gene. CDR1 is LGHNA, CDR2 YNFKEQ, per germline. The CDR3 is 16 amino acids. Trimming cost V 4 bases and J 1 base, with 16 bases left between them. CDR3: CASSPRTRTFNYGYTF. The CDR3 DNA is TGTGCCAGCAGCCCGAGGACTCGTACCTTTAACTATGGCTACACCTTC.

V is TRBV24-1 and J is TRBJ2-5; D unclear. This CDR3 spans 13 amino acids. Germline values: CDR1 KGHDR, CDR2 SFDVKD. Trimming cost V 3 bases and J 1 base, with 5 bases left between them. CDR3 sequence reads: CATSDGPQETQYF. CDR3 coding DNA: TGTGCCACCAGTGATGGGCCCCAAGAGACCCAGTACTTC.